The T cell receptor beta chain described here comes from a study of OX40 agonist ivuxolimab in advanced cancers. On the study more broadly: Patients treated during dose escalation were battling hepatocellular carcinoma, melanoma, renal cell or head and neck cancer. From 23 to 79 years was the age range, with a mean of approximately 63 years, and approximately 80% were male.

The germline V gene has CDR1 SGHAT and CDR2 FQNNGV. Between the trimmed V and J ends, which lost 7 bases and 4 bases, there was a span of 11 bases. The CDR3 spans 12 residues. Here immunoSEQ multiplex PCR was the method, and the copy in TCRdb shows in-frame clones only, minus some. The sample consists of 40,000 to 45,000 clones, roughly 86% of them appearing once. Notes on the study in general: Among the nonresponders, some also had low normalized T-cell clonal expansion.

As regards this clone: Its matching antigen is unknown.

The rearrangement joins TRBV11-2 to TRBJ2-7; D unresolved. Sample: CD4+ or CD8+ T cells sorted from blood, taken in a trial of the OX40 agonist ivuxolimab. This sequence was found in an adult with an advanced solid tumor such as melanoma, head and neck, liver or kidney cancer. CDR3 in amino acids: CASTHYTYEQYF. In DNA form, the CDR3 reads TGTGCCAGCACCCATTACACATACGAGCAGTACTTC.